This T cell receptor beta chain emerged from a study of blood T cell repertoires in COVID-19. Profiled with immunoSEQ multiplex PCR; TCRdb holds only in-frame clones, not every one. Here the sample spans roughly 260,000 clones, around 93% being singletons. The CDR3 length is 16 residues. V lost 3 bases and J lost 4, with 16 bases in between. Germline CDR1 reads LGHDT; CDR2 reads YNNKEL (reference sequence). The sample consisted of PBMCs or T cells enriched from blood (not recorded which). J is TRBJ1-3 and V is TRBV3-1 (or the pseudogene TRBV3-2); TRBD1 might be the D (6 bases). The receptor was derived from a human donor in a cohort exposed to, infected with or recovered from COVID-19 (not recorded which). The donor label of this sample is uncertain. The CDR3 sequence is CASSHGTSGAGNTIYF. CDR3 sequence (DNA): TGTGCCAGCAGCCACGGGACATCCGGTGCAGGAAACACCATATATTTT.